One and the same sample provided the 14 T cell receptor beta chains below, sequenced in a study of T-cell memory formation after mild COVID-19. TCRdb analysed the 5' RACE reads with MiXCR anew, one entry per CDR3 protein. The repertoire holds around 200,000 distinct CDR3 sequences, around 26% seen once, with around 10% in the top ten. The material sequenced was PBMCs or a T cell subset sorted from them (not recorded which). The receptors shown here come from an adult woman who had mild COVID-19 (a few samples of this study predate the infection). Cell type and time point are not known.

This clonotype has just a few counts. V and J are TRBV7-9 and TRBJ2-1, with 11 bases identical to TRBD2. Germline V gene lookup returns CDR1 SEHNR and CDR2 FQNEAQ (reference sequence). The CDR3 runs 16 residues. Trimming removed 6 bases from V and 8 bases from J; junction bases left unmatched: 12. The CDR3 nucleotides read TGTGCCAGCAGGCTCGACTTAGCGGGGGGGGTCGATGAGCAGTTCTTC. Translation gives CASRLDLAGGVDEQFF.

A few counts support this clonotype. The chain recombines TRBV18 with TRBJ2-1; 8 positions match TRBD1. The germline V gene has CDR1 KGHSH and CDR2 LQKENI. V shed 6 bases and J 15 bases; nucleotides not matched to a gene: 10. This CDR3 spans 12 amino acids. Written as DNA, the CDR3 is TGTGCCAGCTCTCCTGGACAGGGCGGTAGGTTCTTC. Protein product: CASSPGQGGRFF. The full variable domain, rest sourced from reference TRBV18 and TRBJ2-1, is NAGVMQNPRHLVRRRGQEARLRCSPMKGHSHVYWYRQLPEEGLKFMVYLQKENIIDESGMPKERFSAEFPKEGPSILRIQQVVRGDSAAYFCASSPGQGGRFFGPGTRLTVL.

The CDR3 DNA sequence: TGTGCCAGCAGGGCCGGGACAGAGGTGGGTTACGAGCAGTACTTC. Its protein is CASRAGTEVGYEQYF. V and J are TRBV2 and TRBJ2-7; 7 nucleotides line up with TRBD1. The CDR3 sequence is 15 residues long. Germline CDR1 is SNHLY and CDR2 is FYNNEI. Losses at the gene ends were 6 bases for V and 4 bases for J; bases not matched to a gene: 12.

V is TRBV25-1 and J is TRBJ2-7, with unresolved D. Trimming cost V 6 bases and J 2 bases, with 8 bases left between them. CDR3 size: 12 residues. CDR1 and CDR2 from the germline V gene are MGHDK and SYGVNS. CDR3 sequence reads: CASRESPYEQYF. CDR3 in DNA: TGTGCCAGCAGGGAAAGTCCCTACGAGCAGTACTTC.

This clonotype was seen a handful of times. The CDR3 DNA is TGTGCCAGCAGTGACCCCCCACAGGGAATCAATGAGCAGTTCTTC. Amino acids: CASSDPPQGINEQFF. The J gene is TRBJ2-1, the V gene TRBV2; D perhaps matches TRBD1 (6 bases). Germline CDR1 and CDR2: SNHLY and FYNNEI. Trimming stripped 3 bases from V and 6 bases from J, with 15 bases between. The CDR3 has 15 amino acids.

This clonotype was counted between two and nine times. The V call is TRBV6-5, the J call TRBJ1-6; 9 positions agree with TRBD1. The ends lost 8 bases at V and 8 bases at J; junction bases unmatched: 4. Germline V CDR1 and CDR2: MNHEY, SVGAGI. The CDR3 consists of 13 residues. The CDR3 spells CASLRDRDSPLHF. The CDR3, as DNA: TGTGCCAGCCTCCGGGACAGGGATTCACCCCTCCACTTT.

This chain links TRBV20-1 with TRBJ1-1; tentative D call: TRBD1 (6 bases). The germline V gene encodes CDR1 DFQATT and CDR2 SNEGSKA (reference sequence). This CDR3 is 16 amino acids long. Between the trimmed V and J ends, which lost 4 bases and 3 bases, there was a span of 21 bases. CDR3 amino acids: CSATGDLHMWDTEAFF. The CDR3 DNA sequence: TGCAGTGCTACAGGGGATCTTCACATGTGGGACACTGAAGCTTTCTTT.

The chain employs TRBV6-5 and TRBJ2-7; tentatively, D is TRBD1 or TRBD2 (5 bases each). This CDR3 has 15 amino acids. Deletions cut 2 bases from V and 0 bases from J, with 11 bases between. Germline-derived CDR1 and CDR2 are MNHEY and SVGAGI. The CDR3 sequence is CASSYRDGYSYEQYF. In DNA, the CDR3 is TGTGCCAGCAGTTACCGGGACGGCTACTCCTACGAGCAGTACTTC.

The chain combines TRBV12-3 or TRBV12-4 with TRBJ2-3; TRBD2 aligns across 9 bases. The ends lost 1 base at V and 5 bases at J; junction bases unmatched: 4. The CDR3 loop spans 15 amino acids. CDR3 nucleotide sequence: TGTGCCAGCAGTTTAGTGGCGGGGGGGCAAGATACGCAGTATTTT. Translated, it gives CASSLVAGGQDTQYF.

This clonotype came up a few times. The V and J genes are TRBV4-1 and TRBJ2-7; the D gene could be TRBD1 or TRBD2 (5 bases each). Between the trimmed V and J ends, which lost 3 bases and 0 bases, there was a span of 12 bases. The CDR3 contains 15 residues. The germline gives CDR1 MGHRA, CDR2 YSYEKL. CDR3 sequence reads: CASSHTGTDSYEQYF. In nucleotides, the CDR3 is TGCGCCAGCAGCCACACCGGGACGGACTCCTACGAGCAGTACTTC.

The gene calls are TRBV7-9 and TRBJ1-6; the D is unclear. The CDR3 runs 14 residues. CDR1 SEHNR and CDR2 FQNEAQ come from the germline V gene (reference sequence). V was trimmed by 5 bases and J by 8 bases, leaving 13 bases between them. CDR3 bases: TGTGCCAGCAGCCCCGACGCCTTGGATTCACCCCTCCACTTT. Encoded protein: CASSPDALDSPLHF.

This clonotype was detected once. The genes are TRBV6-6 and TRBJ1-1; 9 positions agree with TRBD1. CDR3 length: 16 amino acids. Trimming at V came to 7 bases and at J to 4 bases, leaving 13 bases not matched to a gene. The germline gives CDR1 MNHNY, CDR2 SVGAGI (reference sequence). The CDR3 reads CASNPGTGRIGTEAFF. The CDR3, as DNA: TGTGCCAGCAATCCTGGGACAGGGAGGATAGGCACTGAAGCTTTCTTT.

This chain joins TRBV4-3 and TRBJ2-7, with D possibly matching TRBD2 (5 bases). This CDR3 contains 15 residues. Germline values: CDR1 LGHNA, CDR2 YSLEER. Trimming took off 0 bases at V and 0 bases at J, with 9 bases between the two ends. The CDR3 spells CASSQDWSGSYEQYF. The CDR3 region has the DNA TGCGCCAGCAGCCAAGATTGGAGCGGCTCCTACGAGCAGTACTTC.

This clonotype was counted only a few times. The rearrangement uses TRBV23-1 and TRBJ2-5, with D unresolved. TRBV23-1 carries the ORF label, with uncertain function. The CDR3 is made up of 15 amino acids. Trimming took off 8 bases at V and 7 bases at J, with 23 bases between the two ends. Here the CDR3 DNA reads TGCGCCAGCCTTCCCTGCCAGATAAAGACGTGGACCCAGTACTTC. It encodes CASLPCQIKTWTQYF.